This TCR beta chain was recorded in a study of cytomegalovirus exposure and HLA in healthy donors. Looked up from germline, CDR1 is MGHRA and CDR2 is YSYEKL. CDR3 size: 14 residues. V lost 4 bases to trimming and J lost 2 bases; unmatched junction nucleotides: 4. Findings of the study overall: A prior analysis recorded that most TCR beta V segments were productive about 90% or about 30% of the time. Rare TCR sequences predominated, though certain public TCRs were found in many donors.

Use of 60 Vbeta and 13 Jbeta primers characterized the PCR. The protocol was immunoSEQ multiplex PCR, while the TCRdb copy is restricted to in-frame clones and leaves out a portion. Among approximately 120,000 clones, around 80% were seen once, and the ten largest hold about 8.3%. Comment on this clone: The antigen remains undetermined.

Source material: PBMCs. The TCR was taken from a woman in her 50s in good health and CMV-seropositive. The chain carries TRBV4-1 and TRBJ1-2, with 7 bases that match TRBD1. The CDR3 DNA reads TGCGCCAGCAGCCCGGGACAGTTAAACTATGGCTACACCTTC. It codes for CASSPGQLNYGYTF.